This T cell receptor beta chain was retrieved from a study of vaccination and CD4 T cells after COVID-19. An Oncomine TCR Beta short-read assay was used to sequence the DNA from cultured CD4+ T cells. TCRdb analysed the PCR reads with MiXCR anew, one entry per CDR3 protein. The data show about 20,000 distinct CDR3 sequences, with 60% seen just once and around 9.3% held by the top ten. Noted treatment: approximately nine-day PBMC culture with coronavirus spike peptide pools or control peptides (ViraFEST assay). TCRs were sequenced by ViraFEST after antigen-specific T cells had been expanded with peptide pools. Half-medium replacement with fresh IL-2 medium took place on days 3 and 7. The sample holds a few counts of this clonotype. The antigen remains unidentified. Germline V gives CDR1 MNHEY, CDR2 SVGEGT. The trim removed 6 bases at V and 4 bases at J, leaving 8 bases unmatched. The CDR3 runs to 14 residues.

The material sequenced was CD4+ T cells from blood, cultured in vitro, taken after SARS-CoV-2 vaccination. The receptor was derived from a human donor who had recovered from COVID-19. The V and J genes are TRBV6-2 or TRBV6-3 and TRBJ1-1, with 7 bases aligning to TRBD1. As DNA, the CDR3 is TGTGCCAGCAGCCCGGGACAGTGGGGCACTGAAGCTTTCTTT. Translating gives CASSPGQWGTEAFF.